The source of this T cell receptor beta chain is a study of neurological immune-mediated disorders (dated by TCRdb to the late 2010s). General notes on the study: Peripheral blood TCR-beta repertoires from HTLV-I-associated myelopathy (HAM/TSP) patients, multiple sclerosis patients and healthy controls were compared by UMI-based sequencing. Longitudinal samples, technical triplicates and paired sorted CD4+ and CD8+ T-cell subsets, alongside PBMC samples, were included among the approximately 110 TCR-beta libraries. The cohort comprised 60 to 75 subjects: 14 HAM/TSP patients, approximately 34 multiple sclerosis patients and approximately 20 healthy controls. Study-wide findings and limitations: TCR clonal expansion was highest in HAM/TSP patients and lowest in MS patients, with MS patients falling below even healthy controls. No identical CDR3 amino acid sequences were found to be shared among expanded clones across subjects, suggesting that TCR-beta repertoires were private in all groups.

The germline V gene gives CDR1 as SGDLS and CDR2 as YYNGEE. Spanning cysteine to phenylalanine, the CDR3 consists of 16 amino acids. cDNA was synthesized by template-switch 5'RACE using a primer carrying a 10-nucleotide random unique molecular identifier by which each TCR transcript was tagged. Every sequencing run covered 15-18 subjects and yielded more than 170 million TCR-beta sequences. The RNeasy kit was used for extraction of total RNA. The KAPA Real-time Library Amplification kit was used to amplify TCR-beta VDJ regions with primers targeting the TCR constant region and the 5'RACE anchor. Sample indexes and Illumina adaptors were added in a first PCR, and a second PCR then increased library yield. After purification with Ampure beads, the TCR product of roughly 650 bp was size-selected on a 2% E-gel SizeSelection system. Library quality was checked on a Bioanalyzer, concentration was measured with Qubit, and libraries were quantified with the Kapa Library Quantification kit before pooling. An Illumina HiSeq 2500 was used to sequence the libraries paired-end at 2 x 150 bp. To increase sequence diversity, about 24-32% phiX was spiked into each library pool. On the authors' methods: Quality-filtered reads were processed with the UMI-based MiGEC pipeline, which removed over 80% of raw TCR sequences during error correction. VDJ genes were aligned to IMGT germline references, and each clonotype was defined by a unique CDR3 amino acid sequence together with V-J genes. Clonal expansion, Shannon diversity, and CDR3 relatedness (CalcPairwiseDistances, ClusterSamples) were evaluated with VDJtools, and phylogenetic trees were built with CLCbio workbench. Using coefficient-of-variation modelling across technical triplicates, the study counted a clone as expanded if it had at least 8 unique UMIs. TCRdb ran its own pipeline on the public reads, namely fastp trimming at Q25 and MiXCR clone calling, and kept in-frame beta chains. Each CDR3 protein gets just one entry, which takes the most common genes and DNA from the rows behind it. These V and J calls derive from TCRdb rather than the authors' analysis. This sample lists tens of thousands of distinct CDR3 sequences; under 14% were detected once. The ten largest make up roughly 4% of the sample.

This clonotype was seen once. Its specific antigen is unknown. The DNA is left out, because the CDR3 cannot be placed on it with certainty; the CDR3 is given as TCRdb lists it. For the sorted-subset TCR libraries, the starting material was 1 million sorted CD4+ or CD8+ T cells. PBMCs were separated from peripheral blood using Ficoll-Hypaque density gradient centrifugation and then cryopreserved in liquid nitrogen. The study also sequenced paired sorted CD4+ and CD8+ subsets from healthy controls, HAM/TSP patients and MS patients. This clonotype was obtained from a woman aged 25 to 39 with HTLV-1-associated myelopathy (HAM/TSP). The sequencing input was CD4+ T cells from blood. Recombination linked TRBV9 to TRBJ2-1. CDR3 reads: CANSVGVGSSYNERFF.